These 14 T cell receptor beta chains were sequenced from one sample in a study of early T cells in non-severe SARS-CoV-2 infection. TCRdb fed the 5' RACE reads into MiXCR, producing one record per CDR3 protein. This sample yields about 81,000 distinct CDR3 sequences, of which roughly 13% are seen a single time; around 9.9% belongs to the top ten. What was sequenced was whole blood. These receptors all come from an adult who was a healthcare worker with PCR-confirmed SARS-CoV-2 infection or an uninfected control (not recorded which).

This clonotype occurred a few times. The chain links TRBV28 to TRBJ1-2, with D perhaps matching TRBD1 (6 bases). The ends were cut back, 5 bases at V and 6 bases at J, with 10 bases in the middle. The CDR3 runs to 12 residues. Germline assignment: CDR1 MDHEN and CDR2 SYDVKM. The CDR3 DNA reads as TGTGCCAGCAGTCTCTACAGGGATGGCTACACCTTC. It specifies CASSLYRDGYTF.

In its sample, this clonotype was seen a few times. The V and J genes are TRBV9 and TRBJ1-1; tentatively, D is TRBD1 (5 bases). Deletions cut 0 bases from V and 0 bases from J, with 12 bases between. CDR3 length equals 16 residues. CDR1 and CDR2 from the germline V gene are SGDLS and YYNGEE. Here the CDR3 DNA reads TGTGCCAGCAGCGTAGGGCAGGGCACCATGAACACTGAAGCTTTCTTT. The encoded protein is CASSVGQGTMNTEAFF. Variable domain in full (rest from reference TRBV9 and TRBJ1-1): DSGVTQTPKHLITATGQRVTLRCSPRSGDLSVYWYQQSLDQGLQFLIQYYNGEERAKGNILERFSAQQFPDLHSELNLSSLELGDSALYFCASSVGQGTMNTEAFFGQGTRLTVV.

The chain carries TRBV5-1 and TRBJ2-3, with D unclear. V was trimmed by 3 bases and J by 1 base, leaving 9 bases between them. Looked up from germline, CDR1 is SGHRS and CDR2 is YFSETQ. The length of the CDR3 is 14 residues. The CDR3, as DNA: TGCGCCAGCAGCTCCGATGGAGGCACAGATACGCAGTATTTT. Amino acid sequence: CASSSDGGTDTQYF.

V gene TRBV14 combines with J gene TRBJ1-1, with D possibly being TRBD1 (5 bases). The CDR3 has 21 amino acids. CDR1 SGHDN and CDR2 FVKESK come from the germline V gene. V was shortened by 3 bases and J by 5 bases, with 34 bases between the two germline ends. The CDR3 sequence is CASSHPSRYLPWGTDETEAFF. The DNA of the CDR3 is TGTGCCAGCAGCCACCCTTCTAGGTATCTCCCCTGGGGGACGGACGAAACTGAAGCTTTCTTT.

This clonotype was detected many times. V gene TRBV6-1 combines with J gene TRBJ1-5; D possibly corresponds to TRBD1 (6 bases). The CDR3 is 13 residues long. V lost 6 bases and J lost 4, with 10 bases in between. Per germline, CDR1 MNHNS and CDR2 SASEGT. The CDR3 here is CASSGGQNQPQHF. The CDR3 DNA reads as TGTGCCAGCAGCGGGGGGCAGAATCAGCCCCAGCATTTT.

The chain uses TRBV10-3 and TRBJ2-3; 12 bases agree with TRBD1. Germline values: CDR1 ENHRY, CDR2 SYGVKD. The CDR3 length is 15 residues. V shed 6 bases, J shed 3 bases, and the junction held 4 bases outside the gene matches. The CDR3 nucleotides read TGTGCCATCAGCGAGGGACAGGGGGCAACAGATACGCAGTATTTT. Its protein is CAISEGQGATDTQYF.

This clonotype was seen a handful of times. The V call is TRBV6-2 or TRBV6-3, the J call TRBJ1-1; D not certain. Per the germline V gene, CDR1 is MNHEY and CDR2 is SVGEGT. Trimming removed 8 bases at V and 0 bases at J, with 10 bases between. The CDR3 consists of 13 residues. The CDR3 reads CASLFAMNTEAFF. In DNA, the CDR3 is TGTGCCAGCCTTTTCGCAATGAACACTGAAGCTTTCTTT.

This sequence joins TRBV6-2 or TRBV6-3 and TRBJ2-7; D gene ambiguous. This CDR3 comprises 13 residues. V shed 2 bases and J shed 5 bases, with 10 bases lying between them. Germline V gene data show CDR1 as MNHEY and CDR2 as SVGEGT. The CDR3, as DNA: TGTGCCAGCAGTTACGCGTTGGTTGACGAGCAGTACTTC. This codes for CASSYALVDEQYF.

This clonotype was seen only a few times. The J gene is TRBJ2-7, the V gene TRBV11-2; 8 positions match TRBD1. Germline assignment: CDR1 SGHAT and CDR2 FQNNGV. J lost 5 bases, V lost 4 bases, and 4 bases had no gene match. The CDR3 has 13 residues. CDR3: CASSSQGAHEQYF. DNA of the CDR3: TGTGCCAGCAGCTCCCAGGGGGCCCACGAGCAGTACTTC.

The chain joins TRBV20-1 to TRBJ2-3, with D maybe TRBD2 (5 bases). Germline-derived CDR1 and CDR2 are DFQATT and SNEGSKA (reference sequence). The CDR3 covers 12 residues. Trimming removed 7 bases from V and 0 bases from J, with 8 bases in between. CDR3: CSGTGSTDTQYF. In nucleotides, the CDR3 is TGCAGTGGTACGGGGAGCACAGATACGCAGTATTTT.

Only a few counts were recorded for this clonotype. This sequence joins TRBV19 and TRBJ2-3; D ambiguous. The V gene's germline CDR1 is LNHDA and CDR2 SQIVND (reference sequence). V was trimmed by 3 bases and J by 2 bases, leaving 12 bases between them. The CDR3 runs to 15 residues. The CDR3 sequence: CASSMKSGLTDTQYF. The CDR3 nucleotides read TGTGCCAGTAGTATGAAGTCCGGGCTCACAGATACGCAGTATTTT.

V is TRBV10-3 and J is TRBJ1-2; the D is unclear. This CDR3 comprises 13 residues. V was clipped by 4 bases and J by 0 bases, with 6 bases between them. CDR1 and CDR2 (germline): ENHRY, SYGVKD. The CDR3 bases are TGTGCCATCAGTGGTAATTCTAACTATGGCTACACCTTC. Its protein product is CAISGNSNYGYTF.

The V and J genes are TRBV6-5 and TRBJ2-1, with D perhaps TRBD2 (5 bases). The germline V gene encodes CDR1 MNHEY and CDR2 SVGAGI. Trimming removed 6 bases from V and 9 bases from J, with 18 bases in between. This CDR3 contains 14 residues. The chain's CDR3 is CASSIPGIKGEQFF. DNA for the CDR3: TGTGCCAGCAGCATCCCGGGAATTAAGGGTGAGCAGTTCTTC.

This clonotype showed up just a few times. This chain connects TRBV4-3 to TRBJ1-1; the D is unclear. This CDR3 is 13 amino acids long. Germline V CDR1 and CDR2: LGHNA, YSLEER. V gave up 0 bases and J gave up 1 base, with 3 bases separating them. CDR3 sequence reads: CASSQETNTEAFF. The DNA of the CDR3 is TGCGCCAGCAGCCAAGAAACGAACACTGAAGCTTTCTTT.